The 8 T cell receptor beta chains in this list originate from one sample, sequenced in a study of T cells after yellow fever vaccination. TCRdb analysed the 5' RACE reads with MiXCR anew, one entry per CDR3 protein. The sample lists some 240,000 distinct CDR3 sequences; approximately 3.6% were seen once. Sequences were derived from PBMCs, sampled 15 days after the yellow fever booster vaccination. The receptors originated from a man between 18 and 29 years old who received the YFV17D yellow fever vaccine.

The sample holds many counts of this clonotype. The chain joins TRBV20-1 to TRBJ2-1; no clear D. The CDR3 has 15 amino acids. V was pared by 4 bases and J by 5 bases, with 18 bases between. The V gene's germline CDR1 is DFQATT and CDR2 SNEGSKA (reference sequence). DNA for the CDR3: TGCAGTGCTAAAAATCGTCGGTTTGGGGACAATGAGCAGTTCTTC. This codes for CSAKNRRFGDNEQFF.

This clonotype was picked up many times. This chain joins TRBV4-1 and TRBJ1-6; D gene unclear. The V and J ends lost 1 base and 10 bases respectively, with 8 bases between them. The CDR3 has 13 residues. The V gene's germline CDR1 is MGHRA and CDR2 YSYEKL. CDR3 DNA sequence: TGCGCCAGCAGCCAAGTGATCAACTCACCCCTCCACTTT. It yields the protein CASSQVINSPLHF.

This clonotype was counted ten times or more. This chain connects TRBV15 to TRBJ1-4; D uncertain. Germline CDR1 and CDR2: LNHNV and YYDKDF (reference sequence). CDR3 length: 14 residues. The V end lost 2 bases, the J end lost 6 bases, and 10 bases lay between the germline ends. CDR3 sequence reads: CATSRSPVDEKLFF. CDR3 sequence (DNA): TGTGCCACCAGCAGAAGTCCGGTGGATGAAAAACTGTTTTTT.

This clonotype has at least ten counts. The gene calls are TRBV5-1 and TRBJ2-5, with 9 bases matching TRBD2. The CDR3 is 16 residues long. Trimming cost V 0 bases and J 5 bases; bases outside gene matches: 8. Germline values: CDR1 SGHRS, CDR2 YFSETQ. CDR3 sequence (DNA): TGCGCCAGCAGCTTGGATCCTAGCGGGGCCTCGGAGACCCAGTACTTC. Its translation is CASSLDPSGASETQYF.

This clonotype was detected ten times or more. V gene TRBV20-1 combines with J gene TRBJ2-3; 12 bases match TRBD1. The V and J ends lost 6 bases and 6 bases, in that order; junction bases with no gene match: 4. The CDR3 spans 13 residues. In germline, CDR1 is DFQATT, CDR2 SNEGSKA (reference sequence). CDR3 coding DNA: TGCAGTGCGGGGACAGGGGGCTTGGATACGCAGTATTTT. It specifies CSAGTGGLDTQYF.

This clonotype was found many times. The genes are TRBV28 and TRBJ2-3; tentative D call: TRBD1 (6 bases). V was clipped by 5 bases and J by 2 bases, with 14 bases between them. The germline gives CDR1 MDHEN, CDR2 SYDVKM. This CDR3 has 15 residues. The CDR3 nucleotides read TGTGCCAGCAGTCGCCTAACAGGGTACACAGATACGCAGTATTTT. Protein product: CASSRLTGYTDTQYF.

This clonotype showed up many times. The chain employs TRBV5-1 and TRBJ1-1, with D uncertain. The CDR3 is made up of 13 amino acids. Germline V gene sequence: CDR1 SGHRS, CDR2 YFSETQ. The V and J ends lost 0 bases and 4 bases respectively, with 7 bases between them. The CDR3 loop reads CASSLVEATEAFF. In nucleotides, the CDR3 is TGCGCCAGCAGCTTGGTTGAGGCCACTGAAGCTTTCTTT.

This rearrangement joins TRBV10-3 to TRBJ2-7, with a possible D match to TRBD2 (5 bases). The V gene's germline CDR1 is ENHRY and CDR2 SYGVKD. V dropped 6 bases and J dropped 0 bases, with 15 bases sitting between them. The CDR3 has 15 residues. DNA of the CDR3: TGTGCCATCAGGAGGGCGGGCAGGAGCTCCTACGAGCAGTACGTC. Its translation is CAIRRAGRSSYEQYV.